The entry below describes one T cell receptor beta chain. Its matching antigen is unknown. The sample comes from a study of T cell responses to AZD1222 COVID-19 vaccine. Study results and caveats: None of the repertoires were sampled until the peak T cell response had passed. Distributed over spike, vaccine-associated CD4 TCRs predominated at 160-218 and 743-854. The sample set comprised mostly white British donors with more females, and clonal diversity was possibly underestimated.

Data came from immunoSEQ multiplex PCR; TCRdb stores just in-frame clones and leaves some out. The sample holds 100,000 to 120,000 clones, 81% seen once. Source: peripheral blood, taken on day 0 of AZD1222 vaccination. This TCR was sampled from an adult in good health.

For the CDR3, the DNA is TGTGCCAGCAGGCATAGGGGGCAGGGAAACACCATATATTTT. It yields the protein CASRHRGQGNTIYF. V and J are TRBV2 and TRBJ1-3, with TRBD1 identical over 7 bases. The CDR3 length is 14 residues. The ends lost 6 bases at V and 4 bases at J; junction bases unmatched: 6. In germline, CDR1 is SNHLY, CDR2 FYNNEI.